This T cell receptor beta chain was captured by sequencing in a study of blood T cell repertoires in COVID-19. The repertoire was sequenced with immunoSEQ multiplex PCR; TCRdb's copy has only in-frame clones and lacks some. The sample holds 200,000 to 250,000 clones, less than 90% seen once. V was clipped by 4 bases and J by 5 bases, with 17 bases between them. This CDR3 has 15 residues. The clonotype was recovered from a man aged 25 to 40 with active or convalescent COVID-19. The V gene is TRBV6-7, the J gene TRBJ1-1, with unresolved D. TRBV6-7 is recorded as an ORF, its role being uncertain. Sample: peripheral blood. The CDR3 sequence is CASSSRGQRVTEAFF. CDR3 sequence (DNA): TGTGCCAGCAGTTCCCGCGGCCAGCGGGTGACTGAAGCTTTCTTT.